This entry lists 6 T cell receptor beta chains sequenced from one sample in a study of blood T cells in healthy people across ages. A J-beta primer mix and a sample-barcoded 5' primer were used in a second PCR of roughly 7 to 12 cycles. TCRdb independently ran MiXCR on the 5' RACE reads; one entry per CDR3 protein. The table has 600,000 to 1,000,000 distinct CDR3 sequences, 20% to 30% seen once. These data are also associated with another study on T cells of mothers and their children.

Sequenced: blood. These receptors came from a boy younger than 18 in good health.

This clonotype was counted only a few times. This chain joins TRBV4-3 and TRBJ2-5, with TRBD2 identical over 13 bases. CDR1 is LGHNA, CDR2 YSLEER, per germline. The J segment lost 5 bases and the V segment lost 1 base, leaving 13 bases of the junction unmatched. CDR3 length: 19 amino acids. The CDR3, as DNA: TGCGCCAGCAGCCAAGTATTCACTAGCGGGAGGGCCTCCCCGGAGACCCAGTACTTC. Translation: CASSQVFTSGRASPETQYF.

This clonotype was observed a handful of times. The chain is built from TRBV2 and TRBJ2-5; D is perhaps TRBD1 (6 bases). The CDR3 totals 15 residues. V lost 8 bases and J 4 bases, leaving 20 bases between the germline ends. Germline assignment: CDR1 SNHLY and CDR2 FYNNEI. The DNA for the CDR3 is TGTGCCAGCTCTTCCCGATGGTCACAGGGAGAGACCCAGTACTTC. Amino acid sequence: CASSSRWSQGETQYF.

This clonotype was recorded a few times. The chain is built from TRBV29-1 and TRBJ1-2; 9 positions match TRBD1. V lost 6 bases, J lost 6 bases, and 8 bases stayed unmatched. The CDR3 runs to 13 residues. The germline V gene encodes CDR1 SQVTM and CDR2 ANQGSEA. As DNA, the CDR3 is TGCAGCGTCTCGGGACAGGGCCTCAATGGCTACACCTTC. Encoded protein: CSVSGQGLNGYTF.

This clonotype has only a few counts. The chain employs TRBV7-9 and TRBJ1-1; D remains unclear. CDR1 and CDR2 from the germline V gene are SEHNR and FQNEAQ (reference sequence). CDR3 length equals 12 residues. The ends were cut back, 3 bases at V and 6 bases at J, with 8 bases in the middle. CDR3 loop: CASSFGESEAFF. CDR3 coding DNA: TGTGCCAGCAGCTTCGGCGAGTCTGAAGCTTTCTTT.

This clonotype was seen more than once but under ten times. The rearrangement joins TRBV5-4 to TRBJ2-1, with TRBD1 matching 7 bases. J lost 3 bases, V lost 7 bases, and 13 bases had no gene match. The germline CDR1 and CDR2 sequences are SGHNT and YYREEE (reference sequence). This CDR3 contains 16 residues. The CDR3 protein is CASRTGDSQVYNEQFF. CDR3 coding DNA: TGTGCCAGCCGAACCGGGGACAGCCAGGTCTACAATGAGCAGTTCTTC. Combining the CDR3 with reference TRBV5-4 and TRBJ2-1 gives the whole variable domain ETGVTQSPTHLIKTRGQQVTLRCSSQSGHNTVSWYQQALGQGPQFIFQYYREEENGRGNFPPRFSGLQFPNYSSELNVNALELDDSALYLCASRTGDSQVYNEQFFGPGTRLTVL.

This sequence joins TRBV9 and TRBJ2-7, with D tentatively TRBD2 (5 bases). The V gene's germline CDR1 is SGDLS and CDR2 YYNGEE. This CDR3 region has 15 residues. V gave up 3 bases and J gave up 0 bases, with 13 bases separating them. The CDR3 sequence is CASSAGWIGSYEQYF. The CDR3 coding sequence is TGTGCCAGCAGCGCGGGATGGATCGGCTCCTACGAGCAGTACTTC.